The 32 T cell receptor beta chains below come from one sample, sequenced in a study of PD-L1 blockade in urothelial cancer. The table came from immunoSEQ multiplex PCR; TCRdb's copy has only in-frame clones and leaves some out. The sample has under 95,000 clones; roughly 84% are singletons. Time point defined: pretreatment peripheral blood. The sequences come from PBMCs, collected around atezolizumab (anti-PD-L1) treatment. The source is a man aged 55-75 years with urothelial cancer.

J is TRBJ1-6 and V is TRBV7-2; 9 positions agree with TRBD1. V was pared by 2 bases and J by 7 bases, with 3 bases of the junction left unmatched. CDR1 is SGHTA, CDR2 FQGNSA, per germline. The CDR3 spans 15 residues. CDR3 in DNA: TGTGCCAGCAGCTTAACGGGGACAGGGAATTCACCCCTCCACTTT. It translates to CASSLTGTGNSPLHF.

The chain links TRBV27 to TRBJ2-4, with 11 nucleotides matching TRBD1. V shed 2 bases and J 7 bases; nucleotides not matched to a gene: 7. This CDR3 comprises 16 residues. Germline V lookup: CDR1 MNHEY, CDR2 SMNVEV (reference sequence). The CDR3 sequence is CASSLAPGQGANIQYF. In DNA form, the CDR3 reads TGTGCCAGCAGTTTAGCACCAGGACAGGGGGCTAACATTCAGTACTTC.

Ten or more counts support this clone. This sequence joins TRBV12-5 and TRBJ2-3, with D tentatively TRBD2 (6 bases). The CDR3 extends over 15 amino acids. Trimming stripped 2 bases from V and 1 base from J, with 10 bases between. CDR1 and CDR2 from the germline V gene are LGHNT and FRNRAP. This CDR3 reads CASGLPSAGTDTQYF. CDR3 bases: TGTGCTAGTGGTTTGCCTAGCGCAGGCACAGATACGCAGTATTTT.

In DNA, the CDR3 is TGTGCCAGCAGCTCATCCAGGGTTTACGAGCAGTACTTC. This translates into CASSSSRVYEQYF. The chain employs TRBV11-2 and TRBJ2-7, with D maybe TRBD1 (5 bases). Trimming shortened V by 4 bases and J by 4 bases, and 11 bases separated the two germline ends. Germline CDR1 reads SGHAT; CDR2 reads FQNNGV. The length of the CDR3 is 13 residues.

The V and J genes are TRBV19 and TRBJ2-6; no definite D call. This CDR3 contains 15 residues. Germline V gene data show CDR1 as LNHDA and CDR2 as SQIVND (reference sequence). V lost 4 bases to trimming and J lost 4 bases, with 11 bases between them. The CDR3 reads CASSTLVPGANVLTF. In DNA form, the CDR3 reads TGTGCCAGTAGTACCTTAGTACCCGGGGCCAACGTCCTGACTTTC. The variable domain in full, completed from reference TRBV19 and TRBJ2-6, reads DGGITQSPKYLFRKEGQNVTLSCEQNLNHDAMYWYRQDPGQGLRLIYYSQIVNDFQKGDIAEGYSVSREKKESFPLTVTSAQKNPTAFYLCASSTLVPGANVLTFGAGSRLTVL.

The chain employs TRBV5-1 and TRBJ2-1; the match to TRBD2 covers 11 bases. Germline values: CDR1 SGHRS, CDR2 YFSETQ. With 4 bases clipped from V and 4 bases from J, the junction kept 4 bases outside the gene matches. The CDR3 covers 15 residues. CDR3 region: CASSPTSGRYNEQFF. Here the CDR3 DNA reads TGCGCCAGCAGCCCCACTAGCGGGAGATACAATGAGCAGTTCTTC.

This chain joins TRBV5-1 and TRBJ2-5; 9 nucleotides match TRBD1. The CDR3 totals 15 residues. Per germline, CDR1 SGHRS and CDR2 YFSETQ. V was clipped by 3 bases and J by 5 bases; unmatched bases: 8. The CDR3 DNA reads TGCGCCAGCAGCTCTTACGGACAGGGGTGGGAGACCCAGTACTTC. Its protein is CASSSYGQGWETQYF.

This clone was seen just once. The rearrangement uses TRBV5-1 and TRBJ2-2; perhaps TRBD1 as D (6 bases). Trimming stripped 4 bases from V and 0 bases from J, with 13 bases between. This CDR3 contains 16 residues. Germline V lookup: CDR1 SGHRS, CDR2 YFSETQ. The CDR3, as DNA: TGCGCCAGCAGCCCGGGACACCAATCGAACACCGGGGAGCTGTTTTTT. Its translation: CASSPGHQSNTGELFF. Together with reference TRBV5-1 and TRBJ2-2, the CDR3 gives the full variable domain: KAGVTQTPRYLIKTRGQQVTLSCSPISGHRSVSWYQQTPGQGLQFLFEYFSETQRNKGNFPGRFSGRQFSNSRSEMNVSTLELGDSALYLCASSPGHQSNTGELFFGEGSRLTVL.

The chain carries TRBV5-1 and TRBJ1-4, with TRBD1 identical over 10 bases. The length of the CDR3 is 16 residues. The V gene end was trimmed by 0 bases and the J gene end by 5 bases; junction bases not matched to a gene: 4. Germline CDR1 is SGHRS and CDR2 is YFSETQ. The CDR3, as DNA: TGCGCCAGCAGCTTGGCCACGGGACAGGGGAATGAAAAACTGTTTTTT. This sequence encodes CASSLATGQGNEKLFF.

This clone was found once. Distinct nucleotide sequences in the sample also encode this CDR3. J is TRBJ1-2 and V is TRBV7-8, with D tentatively TRBD1 (6 bases). Germline CDR1 SGHVS, CDR2 FQNEAQ. V was trimmed by 2 bases and J by 6 bases, leaving 10 bases between them. This CDR3 is 13 amino acids long. The CDR3 loop reads CASSLIQGHGYTF. In nucleotides, the CDR3 is TGTGCCAGCAGCTTAATACAGGGCCATGGCTACACCTTC.

The V and J genes are TRBV4-3 and TRBJ2-3; D unclear. The CDR3 is 14 amino acids. The germline gives CDR1 LGHNA, CDR2 YSLEER. V gave up 4 bases and J gave up 0 bases, with 8 bases separating them. CDR3 nucleotide sequence: TGCGCCAGCAGCCCGCGTCCTAGCACAGATACGCAGTATTTT. It is translated as CASSPRPSTDTQYF.

V gene TRBV30 combines with J gene TRBJ1-6, with TRBD1 identical over 10 bases. V shed 2 bases and J 9 bases; nucleotides not matched to a gene: 4. From germline, CDR1 is GTSNPN and CDR2 SVGIG (reference sequence). This CDR3 is 14 amino acids long. The chain's CDR3 is CAWSWDRGSSPLHF. The CDR3 nucleotides read TGTGCCTGGAGTTGGGACAGGGGCTCTTCACCCCTCCACTTT.

The V call is TRBV9, the J call TRBJ1-1; D is uncertain. CDR3 length equals 18 residues. CDR1 is SGDLS and CDR2 is YYNGEE in the germline V gene. V lost 3 bases and J lost 4, with 25 bases in between. As DNA, the CDR3 is TGTGCCAGCAGCGCTCGCAGCCCAAGCGGCCCCCTGGGCACTGAAGCTTTCTTT. Translated: CASSARSPSGPLGTEAFF.

This clone was detected only once. The chain carries TRBV28 and TRBJ2-5; 13 bases fit TRBD2. The CDR3 sequence is 19 residues long. The V and J ends lost 3 bases and 2 bases, in that order; junction bases with no gene match: 12. CDR1 and CDR2 from the germline V gene are MDHEN and SYDVKM. CDR3 protein: CASSLASGLAGLSQETQYF. CDR3 DNA: TGTGCCAGCAGTTTGGCGTCGGGACTAGCGGGACTCTCGCAAGAGACCCAGTACTTC.

V and J are TRBV5-1 and TRBJ2-7; 7 positions match TRBD1. Germline V lookup: CDR1 SGHRS, CDR2 YFSETQ. V was pared by 3 bases and J by 2 bases, with 5 bases of the junction left unmatched. This CDR3 has 14 amino acids. The CDR3 nucleotides read TGCGCCAGCAGCTCTCAGGGGGAACCCTACGAGCAGTACTTC. Amino acid sequence: CASSSQGEPYEQYF.

The CDR3 DNA sequence: TGTGCCAGCGCCCCAGGGGGAGGTTTGGAGACCCAGTACTTC. Its translation is CASAPGGGLETQYF. This chain uses TRBV18 with TRBJ2-5, with D maybe TRBD1 (7 bases). Trimming removed 8 bases at V and 5 bases at J, with 18 bases between. This CDR3 spans 14 amino acids. Germline lookup yields CDR1 KGHSH and CDR2 LQKENI. The full variable domain, its missing parts supplied by reference TRBV18 and TRBJ2-5, is NAGVMQNPRHLVRRRGQEARLRCSPMKGHSHVYWYRQLPEEGLKFMVYLQKENIIDESGMPKERFSAEFPKEGPSILRIQQVVRGDSAAYFCASAPGGGLETQYFGPGTRLLVL.

This clone was detected a few times. The rearrangement links TRBV28 to TRBJ1-2; no definite D call. CDR1 and CDR2 (germline): MDHEN, SYDVKM. The CDR3 is 12 amino acids. V dropped 7 bases and J dropped 3 bases, with 9 bases sitting between them. This CDR3 is CASTSRDYGYTF. CDR3 DNA sequence: TGTGCCAGCACTTCTCGGGACTATGGCTACACCTTC.

V gene TRBV10-1 combines with J gene TRBJ1-1; 9 nucleotides agree with TRBD1. The CDR3 is 18 residues long. Germline V gene data show CDR1 as WNHNN and CDR2 as SYGVQD (reference sequence). The V and J ends lost 5 bases and 1 base, in that order; junction bases with no gene match: 14. CDR3 loop: CASSQGQGGVVSNTEAFF. The CDR3 DNA reads TGCGCCAGCAGTCAGGGACAGGGCGGCGTTGTTTCGAACACTGAAGCTTTCTTT.

This clone was seen only once. The chain is built from TRBV7-7 and TRBJ2-1, with TRBD2 matching 7 bases. The CDR3 is 15 amino acids. Per germline, CDR1 SSHAT and CDR2 FNYEAQ (reference sequence). With V trimmed by 2 bases and J by 4 bases, 5 bases remained unmatched. CDR3 bases: TGTGCCAGCAGCTTACTGGCGGGAGAATACAATGAGCAGTTCTTC. This translates into CASSLLAGEYNEQFF.

The chain employs TRBV6-9 and TRBJ2-1; D gene uncertain. Germline assignment: CDR1 MNHGY and CDR2 SVAAGI. V gave up 6 bases and J gave up 8 bases, with 14 bases separating them. The CDR3 runs to 13 residues. The CDR3 loop is CASSGRPGDEQFF. CDR3 DNA sequence: TGTGCCAGCAGCGGCCGGCCAGGCGATGAGCAGTTCTTC.

The chain recombines TRBV6-1 with TRBJ1-5; D ambiguous. With 6 bases removed from V and 2 bases from J, the gap between germline ends came to 11 bases. The CDR3 consists of 14 residues. The germline V gene has CDR1 MNHNS and CDR2 SASEGT. The CDR3 DNA reads TGTGCCAGCAGGCTGCGGGAGGGCAATCAGCCCCAGCATTTT. It codes for CASRLREGNQPQHF.

This rearrangement joins TRBV19 to TRBJ1-2; D may be TRBD1 (5 bases). The CDR3 totals 13 residues. Germline V gene sequence: CDR1 LNHDA, CDR2 SQIVND (reference sequence). With 4 bases removed from V and 4 bases from J, the gap between germline ends came to 10 bases. CDR3 sequence (DNA): TGTGCCAGTAGTACGGAGGGGAGCTATGGCTACACCTTC. This encodes CASSTEGSYGYTF.

V and J are TRBV12-5 and TRBJ2-7, with TRBD1 matching 7 bases. Germline V gene sequence: CDR1 LGHNT, CDR2 FRNRAP. V gave up 4 bases and J gave up 4 bases; unmatched junction bases: 4. The CDR3 sequence is 13 residues long. CDR3 sequence (DNA): TGTGCTAGTGGTTCAGACAGGGTGTACGAGCAGTACTTC. This sequence encodes CASGSDRVYEQYF.

This rearrangement joins TRBV27 to TRBJ2-1; no firm D call. This CDR3 contains 15 residues. Germline CDR1 MNHEY, CDR2 SMNVEV (reference sequence). V was pared by 10 bases and J by 1 base, with 17 bases between. This CDR3 reads CATRSLLESYNEQFF. Written as DNA, the CDR3 is TGTGCCACCCGATCCCTTCTAGAGTCCTACAATGAGCAGTTCTTC.

The chain carries TRBV11-2 and TRBJ2-7, with unresolved D. The V gene's germline CDR1 is SGHAT and CDR2 FQNNGV. The CDR3 is made up of 11 amino acids. V lost 5 bases and J 2 bases, leaving 4 bases between the germline ends. The CDR3 nucleotides are TGTGCCAGCAGCCCTGCCTACGAGCAGTACTTC. Residues: CASSPAYEQYF.

The chain has TRBV10-1 and TRBJ1-1; a possible D gene is TRBD1 (5 bases). The CDR3 extends over 17 amino acids. Germline V gene sequence: CDR1 WNHNN, CDR2 SYGVQD (reference sequence). Trimming pared 4 bases from V and 0 bases from J, leaving 18 bases between. CDR3 in DNA: TGCGCCAGCAGTGGGGACTTGAGAGTTGTAATGAACACTGAAGCTTTCTTT. Its protein product is CASSGDLRVVMNTEAFF.

The chain links TRBV10-3 to TRBJ2-1, with TRBD2 identical over 9 bases. This CDR3 region has 16 residues. CDR1 and CDR2 (germline): ENHRY, SYGVKD. V was clipped by 4 bases and J by 9 bases; unmatched bases: 13. The CDR3 spells CAISVLLAGLSGEQFF. DNA for the CDR3: TGTGCCATCAGTGTGCTGCTAGCGGGATTGTCGGGTGAGCAGTTCTTC.

This sequence joins TRBV19 and TRBJ1-2, with D unclear. The CDR3 has 13 amino acids. CDR1 is LNHDA, CDR2 SQIVND, per germline (reference sequence). Trimming stripped 0 bases from V and 3 bases from J, with 5 bases between. The CDR3 protein is CASSIERYYGYTF. As DNA, the CDR3 is TGTGCCAGTAGTATAGAACGGTACTATGGCTACACCTTC. The whole variable domain, remainder taken from reference TRBV19 and TRBJ1-2, is DGGITQSPKYLFRKEGQNVTLSCEQNLNHDAMYWYRQDPGQGLRLIYYSQIVNDFQKGDIAEGYSVSREKKESFPLTVTSAQKNPTAFYLCASSIERYYGYTFGSGTRLTVV.

The CDR3 bases are TGTGCCAGCAGCTCAGGGAAAGGCTACACCTTC. The encoded protein is CASSSGKGYTF. The chain employs TRBV9 and TRBJ1-2; perhaps TRBD1 as D (5 bases). The ends were cut back, 4 bases at V and 8 bases at J, with 9 bases in the middle. Per the germline V gene, CDR1 is SGDLS and CDR2 is YYNGEE. The CDR3 has 11 amino acids.

CDR3 residues: CSVSPNEANTEAFF. DNA of the CDR3: TGCAGCGTTTCCCCCAACGAGGCGAACACTGAAGCTTTCTTT. V is TRBV29-1 and J is TRBJ1-1; D gene unclear. The CDR3 runs 14 residues. Looked up from germline, CDR1 is SQVTM and CDR2 is ANQGSEA. V was shortened by 5 bases and J by 1 base, with 14 bases between the two germline ends.

The V gene is TRBV2, the J gene TRBJ2-1; D not resolved. Germline V lookup: CDR1 SNHLY, CDR2 FYNNEI. The CDR3 runs to 13 residues. Trimming left V 6 bases short and J 0 bases short, with 6 bases between. The CDR3 region is CASRTDSYNEQFF. The CDR3 DNA sequence: TGTGCCAGCAGGACTGACTCCTACAATGAGCAGTTCTTC.

This clone was seen once. The chain is built from TRBV9 and TRBJ1-1; D is possibly TRBD1 (6 bases). The CDR3 covers 15 residues. Deletions cut 4 bases from V and 5 bases from J, with 18 bases between. Germline values: CDR1 SGDLS, CDR2 YYNGEE. The CDR3 protein is CASSPRREGVTEAFF. CDR3 coding DNA: TGTGCCAGCAGCCCCCGAAGGGAGGGGGTTACTGAAGCTTTCTTT.